This TCR beta chain was captured by sequencing in a study of blood T cell repertoires in COVID-19. Overall study: PBMCs, B-cell-depleted T cells, or T cells were the source of the cDNA or gDNA that made up the material.

Method: immunoSEQ multiplex PCR; TCRdb's copy keeps in-frame clones and lacks some. The sample comprises roughly 65,000 clones, roughly 79% of which are singletons, and roughly 48% rests with the top ten. The clonotype originates from a human donor in a cohort sampled during active COVID-19. The specimen was peripheral blood.

This CDR3 reads CTSSFIGQSTGELFF. DNA of the CDR3: TGCACCAGCAGCTTCATCGGACAAAGCACCGGGGAGCTGTTTTTT. The chain carries TRBV1 and TRBJ2-2; TRBD1 is taken as the D call from the table, unchecked against the DNA. TRBV1 is shown as a pseudogene. The CDR3 has 15 amino acids.